This T cell receptor beta chain was obtained from a study of cytomegalovirus exposure and HLA in healthy donors. Overall study results and limits: Reportedly, a later analysis found an Asian-associated ancestry cluster had fewer N-insertions than the roughly 700-donor mean.

Likely unrecorded immune exposures existed in these nominally healthy donors. PCR employed 60 Vbeta and 13 Jbeta primers. TCRdb's copy holds only in-frame clones and misses some; the assay was immunoSEQ multiplex PCR. The sample carries about 140,000 clones, more than 75% recorded once. V dropped 4 bases and J dropped 0 bases, with 14 bases sitting between them. Germline-derived CDR1 and CDR2 are SGHNT and YYREEE (reference sequence). The CDR3 runs 15 residues. In the case of this clone: Its antigen is currently unknown.

The gene calls are TRBV5-4 and TRBJ2-7; D possibly corresponds to TRBD2 (5 bases). The sample comprised PBMCs. The receptor was derived from a woman aged 35 to 49 in good health and CMV-seropositive. CDR3 nucleotide sequence: TGTGCCAGCAGCAATCCCTCGGGGAGCTCCTACGAGCAGTACTTC. Residues: CASSNPSGSSYEQYF. The full variable domain, completed using reference TRBV5-4 and TRBJ2-7, is ETGVTQSPTHLIKTRGQQVTLRCSSQSGHNTVSWYQQALGQGPQFIFQYYREEENGRGNFPPRFSGLQFPNYSSELNVNALELDDSALYLCASSNPSGSSYEQYFGPGTRLTVT.